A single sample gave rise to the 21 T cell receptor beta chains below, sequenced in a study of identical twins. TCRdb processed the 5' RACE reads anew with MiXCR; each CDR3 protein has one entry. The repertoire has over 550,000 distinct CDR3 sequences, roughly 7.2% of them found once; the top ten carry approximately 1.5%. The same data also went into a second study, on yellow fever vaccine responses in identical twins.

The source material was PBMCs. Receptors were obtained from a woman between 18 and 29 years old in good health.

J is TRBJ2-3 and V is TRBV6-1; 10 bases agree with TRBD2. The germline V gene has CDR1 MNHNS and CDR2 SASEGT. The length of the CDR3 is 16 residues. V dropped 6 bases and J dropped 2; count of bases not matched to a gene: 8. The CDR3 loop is CASRPLAGKITDTQYF. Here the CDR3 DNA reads TGTGCCAGCAGGCCACTAGCGGGGAAAATCACAGATACGCAGTATTTT.

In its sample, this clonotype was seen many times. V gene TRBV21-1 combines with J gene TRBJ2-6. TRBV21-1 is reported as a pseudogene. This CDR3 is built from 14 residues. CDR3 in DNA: TGTGCCAGCAGCAAAGTCGCTGGGGCCAACGTCCTGACTTTC. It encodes CASSKVAGANVLTF.

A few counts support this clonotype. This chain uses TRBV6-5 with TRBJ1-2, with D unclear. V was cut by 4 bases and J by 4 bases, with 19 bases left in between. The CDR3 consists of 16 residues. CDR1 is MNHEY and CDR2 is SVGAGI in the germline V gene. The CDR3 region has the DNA TGTGCCAGCAGTTCCATGAAAGGCGGCGAGATCTATGGCTACACCTTC. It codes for CASSSMKGGEIYGYTF.

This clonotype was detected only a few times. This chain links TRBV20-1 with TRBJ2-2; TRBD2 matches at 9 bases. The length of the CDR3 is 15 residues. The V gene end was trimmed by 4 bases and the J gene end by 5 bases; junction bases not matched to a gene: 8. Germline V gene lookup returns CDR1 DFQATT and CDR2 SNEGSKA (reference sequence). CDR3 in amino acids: CSATKAGGGTGELFF. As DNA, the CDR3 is TGCAGTGCTACAAAAGCGGGAGGTGGGACCGGGGAGCTGTTTTTT.

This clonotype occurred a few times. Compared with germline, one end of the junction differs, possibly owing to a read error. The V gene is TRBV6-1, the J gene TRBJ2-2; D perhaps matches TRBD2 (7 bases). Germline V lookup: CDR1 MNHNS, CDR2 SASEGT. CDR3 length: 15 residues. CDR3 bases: TGTGCCAGCAGGGAAGGGGGACTAAGCGTCTGGGAGCTGTTTTTT. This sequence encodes CASREGGLSVWELFF.

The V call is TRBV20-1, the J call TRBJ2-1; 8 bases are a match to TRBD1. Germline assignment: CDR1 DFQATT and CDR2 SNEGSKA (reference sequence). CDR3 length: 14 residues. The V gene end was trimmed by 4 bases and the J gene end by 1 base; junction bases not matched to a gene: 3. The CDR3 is CSATGTGSYNEQFF. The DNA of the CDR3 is TGCAGTGCTACCGGGACAGGATCCTACAATGAGCAGTTCTTC.

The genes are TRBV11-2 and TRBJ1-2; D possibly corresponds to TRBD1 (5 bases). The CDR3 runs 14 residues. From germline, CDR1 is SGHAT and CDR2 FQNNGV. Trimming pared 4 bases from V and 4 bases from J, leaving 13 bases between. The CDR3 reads CASSSGRTIYGYTF. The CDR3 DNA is TGTGCCAGCAGCTCGGGACGGACCATCTATGGCTACACCTTC.

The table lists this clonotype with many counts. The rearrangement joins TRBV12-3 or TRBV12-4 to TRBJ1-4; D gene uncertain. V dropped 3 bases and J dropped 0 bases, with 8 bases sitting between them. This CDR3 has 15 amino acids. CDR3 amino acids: CASSFFRTTNEKLFF. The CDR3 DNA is TGTGCCAGCAGTTTTTTCCGCACAACTAATGAAAAACTGTTTTTT.

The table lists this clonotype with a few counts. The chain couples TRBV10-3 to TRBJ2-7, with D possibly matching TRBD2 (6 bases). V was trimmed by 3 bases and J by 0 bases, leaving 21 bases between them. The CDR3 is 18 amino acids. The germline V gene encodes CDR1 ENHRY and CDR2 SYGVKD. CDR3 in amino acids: CAISDMVRGIKSSYEQYF. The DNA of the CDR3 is TGTGCCATCAGTGATATGGTTCGCGGGATAAAAAGCTCCTACGAGCAGTACTTC.

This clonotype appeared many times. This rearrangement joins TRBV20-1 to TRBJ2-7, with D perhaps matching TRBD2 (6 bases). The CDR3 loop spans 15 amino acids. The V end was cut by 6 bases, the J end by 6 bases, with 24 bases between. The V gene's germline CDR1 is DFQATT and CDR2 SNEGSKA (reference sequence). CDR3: CSAKDPEREATEQYF. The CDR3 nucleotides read TGCAGTGCCAAAGACCCAGAGAGGGAGGCGACCGAGCAGTACTTC.

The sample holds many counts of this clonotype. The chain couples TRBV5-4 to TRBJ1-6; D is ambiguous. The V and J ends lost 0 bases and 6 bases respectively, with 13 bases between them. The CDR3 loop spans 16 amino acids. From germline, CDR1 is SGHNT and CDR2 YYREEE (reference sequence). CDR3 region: CASSLESGRVNSPLHF. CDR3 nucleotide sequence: TGTGCCAGCAGCTTGGAAAGCGGCAGAGTTAATTCACCCCTCCACTTT.

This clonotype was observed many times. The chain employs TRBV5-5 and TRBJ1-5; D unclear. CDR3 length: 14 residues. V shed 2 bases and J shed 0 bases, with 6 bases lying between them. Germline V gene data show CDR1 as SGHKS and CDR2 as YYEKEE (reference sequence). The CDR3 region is CASSFDLSNQPQHF. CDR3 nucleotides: TGTGCCAGCAGCTTTGACCTTAGCAATCAGCCCCAGCATTTT.

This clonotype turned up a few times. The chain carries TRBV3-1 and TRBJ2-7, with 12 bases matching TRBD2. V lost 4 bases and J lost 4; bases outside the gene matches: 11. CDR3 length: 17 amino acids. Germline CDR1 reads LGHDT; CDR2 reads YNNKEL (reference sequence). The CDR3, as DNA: TGTGCCAGCAGCCCCGCCGGACTAGCGGGAAGCATGTACGAGCAGTACTTC. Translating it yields CASSPAGLAGSMYEQYF.

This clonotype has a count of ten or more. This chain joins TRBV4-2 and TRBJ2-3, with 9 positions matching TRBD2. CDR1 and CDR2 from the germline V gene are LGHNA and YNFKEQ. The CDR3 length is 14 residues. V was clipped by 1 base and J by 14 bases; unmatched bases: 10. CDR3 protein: CASSQVVAGAGLYF. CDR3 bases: TGTGCCAGCAGCCAAGTGGTAGCGGGGGCCGGGCTGTATTTT.

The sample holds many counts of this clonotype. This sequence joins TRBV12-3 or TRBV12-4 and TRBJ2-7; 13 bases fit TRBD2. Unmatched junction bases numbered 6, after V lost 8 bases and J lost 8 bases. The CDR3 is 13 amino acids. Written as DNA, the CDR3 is TGTGCCAGCGGGACTAGCGGGATCCCCAAGCAGTACTTC. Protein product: CASGTSGIPKQYF.

The DNA for the CDR3 is TGCGCCAGCAGCTTTAGGGGGGTTTGGGACACTGAAGCTTTCTTT. As protein: CASSFRGVWDTEAFF. V gene TRBV5-1 combines with J gene TRBJ1-1, with a weak D call TRBD1 (6 bases). This CDR3 is 15 amino acids long. The V end lost 2 bases, the J end lost 3 bases, and 14 bases lay between the germline ends. Germline V gives CDR1 SGHRS, CDR2 YFSETQ.

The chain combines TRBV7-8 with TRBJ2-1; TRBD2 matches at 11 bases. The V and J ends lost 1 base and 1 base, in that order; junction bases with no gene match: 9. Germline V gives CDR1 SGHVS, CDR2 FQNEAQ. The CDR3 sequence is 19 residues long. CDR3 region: CASSLGVAGGPLSYNEQFF. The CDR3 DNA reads TGTGCCAGCAGCTTAGGGGTAGCGGGGGGGCCCCTTTCCTACAATGAGCAGTTCTTC. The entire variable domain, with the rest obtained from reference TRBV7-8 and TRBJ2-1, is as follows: GAGVSQSPRYKVAKRGQDVALRCDPISGHVSLFWYQQALGQGPEFLTYFQNEAQLDKSGLPSDRFFAERPEGSVSTLKIQRTQQEDSAVYLCASSLGVAGGPLSYNEQFFGPGTRLTVL.

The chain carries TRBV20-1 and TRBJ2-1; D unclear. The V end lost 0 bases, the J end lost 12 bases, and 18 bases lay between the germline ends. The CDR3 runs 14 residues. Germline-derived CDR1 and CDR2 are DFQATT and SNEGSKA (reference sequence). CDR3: CSARDSGKLSGQFF. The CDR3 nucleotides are TGCAGTGCTAGAGATTCCGGCAAATTATCAGGGCAGTTCTTC.

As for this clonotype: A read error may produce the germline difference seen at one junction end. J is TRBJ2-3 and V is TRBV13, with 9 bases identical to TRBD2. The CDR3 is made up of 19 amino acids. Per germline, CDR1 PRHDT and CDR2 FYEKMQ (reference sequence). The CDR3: CTSSLSRSERGEGTDTQYF. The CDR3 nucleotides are TGTACCAGCAGTTTATCTCGATCGGAGCGGGGGGAGGGCACAGATACGCAGTATTTT.

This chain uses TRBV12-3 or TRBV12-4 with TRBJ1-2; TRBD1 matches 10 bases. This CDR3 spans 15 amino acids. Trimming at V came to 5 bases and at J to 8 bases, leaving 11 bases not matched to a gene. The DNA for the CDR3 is TGTGCCAGCAGTCCCGAGACAGGGGGCGTGGGAGGCTACACCTTC. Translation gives CASSPETGGVGGYTF.

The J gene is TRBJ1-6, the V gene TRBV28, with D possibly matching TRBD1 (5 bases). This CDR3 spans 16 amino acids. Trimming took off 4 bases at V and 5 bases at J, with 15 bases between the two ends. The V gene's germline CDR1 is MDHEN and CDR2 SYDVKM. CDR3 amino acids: CASSSSAGKNNSPLHF. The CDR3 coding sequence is TGTGCCAGCAGTTCCTCGGCAGGGAAAAATAATTCACCCCTCCACTTT.